Below, 9 T cell receptor beta chains from the same sample are listed, as sequenced in a study of shared clonotypes between healthy human individuals. TCRdb keeps only in-frame clones here, not all; method: immunoSEQ multiplex PCR. The sample yields fewer than 400,000 clones, around 72% seen once. The sample taken for sequencing was memory CD4+ T cells sorted from blood. The subset denotes: CD45RA-negative fraction. These receptors were obtained from a man under 40 in good health.

The rearrangement uses TRBV27 and TRBJ2-7; maybe TRBD1 (5 bases). The germline V and J ends were trimmed by 6 bases and 7 bases, with 13 bases remaining between them. Per germline, CDR1 MNHEY and CDR2 SMNVEV (reference sequence). The CDR3 extends over 12 amino acids. The CDR3 region is CASRAGIGEQYF. The CDR3 DNA sequence: TGTGCCAGCAGGGCAGGGATAGGGGAGCAGTACTTC.

The chain combines TRBV27 with TRBJ1-1; D perhaps matches TRBD1 (6 bases). Trimming took off 8 bases at V and 11 bases at J, with 21 bases between the two ends. The CDR3 extends over 13 amino acids. Germline lookup yields CDR1 MNHEY and CDR2 SMNVEV (reference sequence). CDR3 sequence: CASQTQGSQGAFF. DNA for the CDR3: TGTGCCAGCCAAACCCAGGGGTCCCAAGGGGCTTTCTTT.

This clone was picked up many times. Other DNA sequences of this sample code for an identical CDR3. V and J are TRBV5-1 and TRBJ2-5; the D is unclear. With 0 bases removed from V and 2 bases from J, the gap between germline ends came to 11 bases. The germline V gene encodes CDR1 SGHRS and CDR2 YFSETQ. The CDR3 loop spans 15 amino acids. The CDR3 loop reads CASSLGQTPQETQYF. The CDR3 region has the DNA TGCGCCAGCAGCTTGGGTCAGACACCTCAAGAGACCCAGTACTTC. The variable domain in full, with the rest retrieved from reference TRBV5-1 and TRBJ2-5, is KAGVTQTPRYLIKTRGQQVTLSCSPISGHRSVSWYQQTPGQGLQFLFEYFSETQRNKGNFPGRFSGRQFSNSRSEMNVSTLELGDSALYLCASSLGQTPQETQYFGPGTRLLVL.

The chain uses TRBV7-2 and TRBJ2-7; 11 bases are shared with TRBD1. The CDR3 has 17 amino acids. Losses at the gene ends were 8 bases for V and 6 bases for J; bases not matched to a gene: 18. The germline CDR1 and CDR2 sequences are SGHTA and FQGNSA. CDR3 amino acids: CASRLMDRGRLLGEQYF. In nucleotides, the CDR3 is TGTGCCAGCCGACTTATGGACAGGGGGCGCTTACTGGGCGAGCAGTACTTC.

The chain links TRBV28 to TRBJ1-4; unclear D gene. Germline V gene lookup returns CDR1 MDHEN and CDR2 SYDVKM. This CDR3 region has 13 residues. V was trimmed by 6 bases and J by 8 bases, leaving 13 bases between them. The CDR3 spells CASSVKGGEKLFF. The CDR3 region has the DNA TGTGCCAGCAGCGTAAAAGGTGGGGAAAAACTGTTTTTT.

The rearrangement uses TRBV18 and TRBJ2-1; possibly TRBD2 for D (5 bases). CDR3 length: 14 amino acids. Germline V gives CDR1 KGHSH, CDR2 LQKENI. Trimming pared 0 bases from V and 5 bases from J, leaving 8 bases between. The CDR3 DNA is TGTGCCAGCTCACCACCATCGCGGGACAATGAGCAGTTCTTC. Protein sequence: CASSPPSRDNEQFF.

V gene TRBV10-2 combines with J gene TRBJ2-5; 13 nucleotides line up with TRBD2. CDR1 WSHSY and CDR2 SAAADI come from the germline V gene. V lost 6 bases to trimming and J lost 5 bases; unmatched junction nucleotides: 6. This CDR3 is 15 amino acids long. The CDR3 DNA follows: TGCGCCAGCAGCCCTTTGACTAGCGGGAGGGAGACCCAGTACTTC. Amino acids: CASSPLTSGRETQYF.

In nucleotides, the CDR3 is TGTGCCAGCAGTGAACCTACTAGCACTGAAGCTTTCTTT. Its protein is CASSEPTSTEAFF. The rearrangement links TRBV25-1 to TRBJ1-1; D is unclear. Trimming stripped 2 bases from V and 4 bases from J, with 8 bases between. The CDR3 is made up of 13 amino acids. The V gene's germline CDR1 is MGHDK and CDR2 SYGVNS.

This clone came up many times. V and J are TRBV18 and TRBJ1-2; 7 bases are a match to TRBD1. Germline CDR1 reads KGHSH; CDR2 reads LQKENI. The CDR3 extends over 17 amino acids. Trimming cost V 2 bases and J 6 bases; bases outside gene matches: 15. The CDR3 sequence: CASSPGSAFGQGDGYTF. The CDR3 DNA follows: TGTGCCAGCTCACCAGGGTCGGCATTCGGCCAGGGGGATGGCTACACCTTC.